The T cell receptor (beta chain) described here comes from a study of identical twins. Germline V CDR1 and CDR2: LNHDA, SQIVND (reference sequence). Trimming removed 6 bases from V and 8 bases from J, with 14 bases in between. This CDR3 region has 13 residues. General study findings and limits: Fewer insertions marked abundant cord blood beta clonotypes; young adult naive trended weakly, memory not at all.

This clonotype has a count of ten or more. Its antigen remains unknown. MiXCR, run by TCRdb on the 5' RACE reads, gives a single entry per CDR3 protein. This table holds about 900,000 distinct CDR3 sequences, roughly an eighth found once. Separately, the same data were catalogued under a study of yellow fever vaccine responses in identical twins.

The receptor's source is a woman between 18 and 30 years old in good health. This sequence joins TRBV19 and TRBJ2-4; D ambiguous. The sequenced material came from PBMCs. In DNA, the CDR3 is TGTGCCAGTAGATTTCCGGGTCGGGACATTCAGTACTTC. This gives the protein CASRFPGRDIQYF.